A selection of T cell receptor beta chains follows, all from one sample in a study of cytomegalovirus exposure and HLA in healthy donors. Produced via immunoSEQ multiplex PCR; TCRdb's table is partial and in-frame only. This table holds 140,000 or so clones, around 70% found once. Sequenced sample: PBMCs. The receptors shown here come from a woman in her thirties in good health and CMV-seronegative. CDR3s include the opening cysteine and the closing phenylalanine or tryptophan. The order of the fields is clone size, V gene, D gene, CDR3 protein. D genes are given only for firm matches. The size field is filled for only some rows; it gives once, few, many or a size class.

>-|TRBV7-8|-
CASSLEEASYTQYF
>-|TRBV6-5|-
CASSPGGGTEAFF
>-|TRBV10-3|TRBD1
CAIGTGTERSPLHF
>-|TRBV4-2|TRBD2
CASSQKPLAGVGTDTQYF
>-|TRBV5-1|-
CASSSGQPYNEQFF
>-|TRBV9|TRBD2
CASSASGRAYNEQFF
>-|TRBV5-1|TRBD1
CASSLVGTGEKLFF
>few|TRBV28|TRBD1
CASSPSGQSRGRETQYF
>-|TRBV7-9|TRBD2
CASSQGTSGGETQYF
>-|TRBV5-1|-
CASSLLGEQETQYF
>-|TRBV6-5|TRBD1
CASSYVDRAGANVLTF
>-|TRBV15|TRBD2
CATSMWAGGRGEQFF
>-|TRBV5-4|-
CASSPGQNTEAFF
>-|TRBV18|-
CASSPPSRGMGYEQYF
>-|TRBV28|-
CASSSPGNSYEQYF
>-|TRBV19|TRBD2
CASRGLAGAGELFF
>-|TRBV7-3|-
CASSSPRVGEKLFF